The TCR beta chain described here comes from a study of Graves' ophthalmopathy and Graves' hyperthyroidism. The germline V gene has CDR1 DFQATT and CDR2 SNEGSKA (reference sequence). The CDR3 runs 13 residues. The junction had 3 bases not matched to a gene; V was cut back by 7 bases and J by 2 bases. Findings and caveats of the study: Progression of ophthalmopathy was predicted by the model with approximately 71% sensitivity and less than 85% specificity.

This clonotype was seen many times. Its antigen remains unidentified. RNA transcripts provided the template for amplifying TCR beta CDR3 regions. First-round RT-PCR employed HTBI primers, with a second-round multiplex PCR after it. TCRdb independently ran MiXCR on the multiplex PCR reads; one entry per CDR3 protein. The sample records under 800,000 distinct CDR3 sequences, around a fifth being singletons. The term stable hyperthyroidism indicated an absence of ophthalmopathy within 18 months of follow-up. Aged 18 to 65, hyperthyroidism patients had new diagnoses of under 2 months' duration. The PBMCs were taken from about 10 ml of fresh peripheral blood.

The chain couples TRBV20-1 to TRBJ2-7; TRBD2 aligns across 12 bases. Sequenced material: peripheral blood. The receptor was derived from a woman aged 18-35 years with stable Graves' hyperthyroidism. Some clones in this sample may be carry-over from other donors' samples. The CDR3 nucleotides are TGCAGTGATCGACTAGCGGGGGCCTACGAGCAGTACTTC. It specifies CSDRLAGAYEQYF.